This TCR beta chain originates from a study of T cell responses to AZD1222 COVID-19 vaccine. In regard to this clone: The target antigen is unknown.

The length of the CDR3 is 17 residues. V was pared by 4 bases and J by 5 bases, with 13 bases of the junction left unmatched. The repertoire was sequenced with immunoSEQ multiplex PCR; TCRdb's copy has only in-frame clones and lacks some. The sample gives fewer than 110,000 clones, around 90% of which show up once; 6.6% is in the top ten. Study-wide points: CD4 TCRs covered the whole spike, strongest at regions 160-218 and 743-854. Baseline serology detected seropositivity in only six or seven AZD1222 recipients. In a largely white British group with more females than males, clonal diversity was possibly underestimated.

This specimen consisted of peripheral blood, obtained on day 0 of AZD1222 vaccination. This chain uses TRBV5-3 with TRBJ2-2, with 8 bases aligning to TRBD2. TRBV5-3 is labeled an ORF, and its function is uncertain. The source of this sequence is an adult in good health. The CDR3 loop reads CARSIGLGGRCTGELFF. CDR3 in DNA: TGTGCCAGAAGCATCGGTTTGGGCGGGAGGTGTACCGGGGAGCTGTTTTTT.